This record covers a single T cell receptor beta chain. Its binding antigen is unknown. Base quality data are lacking; no much larger clone is found one base away. The CDR3 covers 15 residues, taking in both the cysteine and the phenylalanine. Just the 45-base CDR3 DNA is kept, in frame starting at base 1. V is cut by 1 base and J by 8 bases, and the space between the germline ends is 14 bases. Via the germline V gene, CDR1 is SGHAT and CDR2 FQNNGV. Collaborating institutions collected whole blood in K2EDTA tubes following their own protocols. For TCRbeta analysis, collaborators shipped samples as frozen whole blood, isolated PBMCs, or DNA extracted from either of those sample types. The entry originates in a study of blood T cell repertoires in COVID-19 (dated by TCRdb to between 2020 and 2021). Regarding the study in general: Samples covering the acute and convalescent phases of COVID-19 were provided by collaborators in the United States, Italy and Spain. The repertoires were made available in a free public database intended to serve as a resource for research on the immune response to SARS-CoV-2. The samples were drawn from two sources: the first 160 participants of the ongoing ImmuneRACE study, and over 950 subjects contributed by 6 global collaborators. Subjects who had been exposed to COVID-19, were actively infected with it, or had recovered from it provided the deeply sampled blood TCRbeta repertoires that made up the dataset. Where available, HLA class I and class II types were obtained from metadata supplied by the sample provider rather than from assay-based typing. The material from the prospective study consisted of cDNA or gDNA derived from T cells, B-cell-depleted T cells, or PBMCs. Sample metadata almost always included a de-identified subject ID, COVID-19 status, age in years and sex. The study at large found these results: The quantity of clinical and demographic metadata differed by source and by participant and was supplied without curation.

TCRbeta CDR3 regions were amplified from genomic DNA using the immunoSEQ Assay, a bias-controlled multiplex PCR. Per the source publication's procedure: The number of nucleated cells in each sample was estimated by amplification of reference gene primers within the assay. To quantify the absolute abundance of each unique TCRbeta CDR3 rearrangement, sequence reads were collapsed and filtered. For each sample, productive Simpson clonality was calculated as the square root of Simpson's diversity index across productive rearrangements. Imported from immuneACCESS, the table was reduced by TCRdb to in-frame sequences with V and J called. These copies leave out some clones; in studies compared against another copy, an unresolved V gene accounts for under half, and the cause of the remainder is not known. V, J and clone size are taken as reported in that table, and D and trimming were inferred from the DNA itself. In all, the sample holds roughly 48,000 clones, and more than 70% of those were seen once. The ten largest clonotypes hold less than 30% of the sample.

The chain joins TRBV11-2 to TRBJ1-4, with TRBD1 tentatively as D gene (6 bases match). Sequencing used peripheral blood. The clonotype originates from a woman aged 80 or over with acute or convalescent COVID-19. The CDR3 corresponds to CASSLGSQGYEKLFF. The DNA sequence is as follows: TGTGCCAGCAGCTTAGGATCGCAGGGGTACGAAAAACTGTTTTTT.